Included here is one TCR beta chain sequence, with context. This table comes from immunoSEQ multiplex PCR, and its TCRdb copy is limited to in-frame clones, with some not included. The sample shows some 120,000 clones, about 93% of them seen only once. This sample is drawn from a study of control samples from healthy donors and cancer patients. This CDR3 is built from 15 residues. The ends were cut back, 4 bases at V and 3 bases at J, with 15 bases in the middle. Germline lookup yields CDR1 SEHNR and CDR2 FQNEAQ (reference sequence). The receptor was derived from a man aged 25-45 years in good health. The source material was blood. This rearrangement joins TRBV7-9 to TRBJ1-2; D is uncertain. The chain's CDR3 is CASSSPEGMDYGYTF. CDR3 nucleotides: TGTGCCAGCAGCTCCCCCGAGGGTATGGACTATGGCTACACCTTC.